A selection of T cell receptor beta chains follows, all from one sample in a study of cytomegalovirus exposure and HLA in healthy donors. Some clones are missing from TCRdb's copy, which holds only in-frame ones; the method was immunoSEQ multiplex PCR. The repertoire holds over 85,000 clones, with roughly 78% as singletons. The sequencing sample was made of PBMCs. The receptors were gathered from a woman aged 25 to 39 in good health and CMV-seronegative. Each CDR3 is given with its conserved first and last residue. The D gene is left open where the match is weak. Not all rows give a size; the values are once, few, many and, for expanded clones, a class.

j_gene | v_gene | d_gene | abundance | CDR3aa | CDR3nt
TRBJ1-1 | TRBV30 | - | - | CAWRDAGTSPEAFF | TGTGCCTGGAGGGATGCCGGGACTTCCCCTGAAGCTTTCTTT
TRBJ1-4 | TRBV4-1 | TRBD1 | - | CASSQDGSGGEDEKLFF | TGCGCCAGCAGCCAAGATGGTTCAGGGGGCGAGGATGAAAAACTGTTTTTT
TRBJ2-1 | TRBV29-1 | TRBD1 | - | CSVDGTGNVNEQFF | TGCAGCGTTGATGGGACAGGGAATGTGAATGAGCAGTTCTTC
TRBJ1-1 | TRBV28 | - | - | CASSLPQGSTEAFF | TGTGCCAGCAGTTTACCGCAGGGGAGCACTGAAGCTTTCTTT
TRBJ2-4 | TRBV5-1 | TRBD2 | - | CASSLALRGGRGAKNIQYF | TGCGCCAGCAGCTTGGCCTTGCGGGGGGGCCGAGGGGCCAAAAACATTCAGTACTTC
TRBJ2-7 | TRBV9 | - | - | CASSVYAGSSYEQYF | TGTGCCAGCAGCGTATACGCGGGTAGCTCCTACGAGCAGTACTTC
TRBJ2-5 | TRBV29-1 | TRBD2 | - | CSVERGETQYF | TGCAGCGTTGAGCGGGGGGAGACCCAGTACTTC
TRBJ2-7 | TRBV11-2 | - | - | CASSPLTSGEQYF | TGTGCCAGCAGCCCTTTGACAAGTGGAGAGCAGTACTTC
TRBJ1-2 | TRBV2 | TRBD1 | - | CASSGQGIYGYTF | TGTGCCAGCAGCGGACAGGGGATCTATGGCTACACCTTC
TRBJ2-7 | TRBV27 | TRBD2 | - | CASSLWTGGHDEQYF | TGTGCCAGCAGTTTATGGACGGGAGGGCACGACGAGCAGTACTTC
TRBJ2-7 | TRBV6-5 | TRBD1 | - | CASSQTGAAYEQYF | TGTGCCAGCAGTCAGACAGGGGCTGCCTACGAGCAGTACTTC
TRBJ2-1 | TRBV7-2 | - | - | CASSFISGNNEQFF | TGTGCCAGCAGCTTCATATCAGGTAACAATGAGCAGTTCTTC
TRBJ2-5 | TRBV2 | TRBD1 | - | CASSPTRTGSGETQYF | TGTGCCAGCAGTCCCACCCGGACAGGGAGTGGAGAGACCCAGTACTTC
TRBJ1-5 | TRBV25-1 | - | many | CASSPTGTQPQHF | TGTGCCAGCAGTCCTACAGGGACCCAGCCCCAGCATTTT
TRBJ1-2 | TRBV30 | - | - | CAWTGRGNGYTF | TGTGCCTGGACCGGGCGAGGGAATGGCTACACCTTC
TRBJ2-5 | TRBV7-2 | TRBD2 | - | CASSLQPGGIQETQYF | TGTGCCAGCAGCTTACAGCCGGGGGGTATCCAAGAGACCCAGTACTTC
TRBJ1-5 | TRBV28 | - | - | CASSKLGVSNQPQHF | TGTGCCAGCTCCAAGCTCGGGGTTTCTAATCAGCCCCAGCATTTT
TRBJ1-1 | TRBV6-5 | - | - | CASSSVTEIDTEAFF | TGTGCCAGCAGTTCCGTCACAGAGATCGACACTGAAGCTTTCTTT
TRBJ1-5 | TRBV19 | - | - | CASSSPYRDQPQHF | TGTGCCAGTAGTTCACCCTACAGGGATCAGCCCCAGCATTTT
TRBJ1-2 | TRBV5-6 | - | - | CASGTRQGYGYTF | TGTGCCAGTGGGACTCGACAAGGCTATGGCTACACCTTC
TRBJ1-2 | TRBV10-3 | - | - | CAINDPGDYGYTF | TGTGCCATCAATGACCCAGGGGACTATGGCTACACCTTC
TRBJ1-3 | TRBV4-1 | - | - | CASSQGAGAGNTIYF | TGCGCCAGCAGCCAAGGGGCAGGGGCCGGAAACACCATATATTTT
TRBJ2-1 | TRBV4-1 | TRBD2 | - | CASSRETRLAGGGEQFF | TGCGCCAGCAGCCGAGAGACCCGACTAGCGGGAGGGGGAGAGCAGTTCTTC
TRBJ2-7 | TRBV10-2 | TRBD2 | - | CASSDGGTRAQGQQYF | TGCGCCAGCAGTGATGGCGGGACTAGGGCCCAAGGGCAGCAGTACTTC
TRBJ1-4 | TRBV28 | - | - | CASSTDSPEKLFF | TGTGCCAGCAGCACGGACAGCCCCGAAAAACTGTTTTTT
TRBJ1-1 | TRBV5-5 | TRBD1 | few | CASSVGTAWEAFF | TGTGCCAGCAGCGTTGGGACAGCCTGGGAAGCTTTCTTT
TRBJ1-3 | TRBV7-5 | - | - | CARSSSQGRSGNTIYF | TGTGCCAGAAGCTCTTCACAGGGCCGCTCTGGAAACACCATATATTTT
TRBJ2-7 | TRBV20-1 | - | - | CSASNPYEQYF | TGCAGTGCTAGTAATCCCTACGAGCAGTACTTC
TRBJ2-6 | TRBV28 | - | - | CASSPPGRSGANVLTF | TGTGCCAGCAGCCCCCCAGGCCGCTCTGGGGCCAACGTCCTGACTTTC
TRBJ2-7 | TRBV27 | TRBD2 | once | CASSGAGTSGYEQYF | TGTGCCAGCAGTGGAGCCGGGACTAGCGGATACGAGCAGTACTTC
TRBJ1-4 | TRBV4-2 | TRBD1 | - | CASSPRGQGVANEKLFF | TGTGCCAGCAGCCCTAGGGGACAGGGGGTAGCTAATGAAAAACTGTTTTTT
TRBJ2-7 | TRBV6-1 | TRBD1 | - | CASSEAGTGPYEQYF | TGTGCCAGCAGTGAGGCCGGGACAGGGCCTTACGAGCAGTACTTC
TRBJ2-2 | TRBV9 | - | - | CASSKLVTGELFF | TGTGCCAGCAGCAAACTAGTAACCGGGGAGCTGTTTTTT
TRBJ2-7 | TRBV4-2 | - | - | CASSQDPPAVGNEQYF | TGTGCCAGCAGCCAAGACCCCCCAGCCGTCGGGAACGAGCAGTACTTC
TRBJ2-3 | TRBV18 | - | - | CASSPVTSPHTDTQYF | TGTGCCAGCTCACCTGTCACATCCCCGCACACAGATACGCAGTATTTT
TRBJ2-5 | TRBV5-1 | - | - | CASKPGVGETQYF | TGCGCCAGCAAACCAGGGGTTGGAGAGACCCAGTACTTC
TRBJ1-2 | TRBV7-9 | - | - | CASSRVSNYGYTF | TGTGCCAGCAGCCGTGTCAGTAACTATGGCTACACCTTC
TRBJ1-2 | TRBV19 | TRBD1 | - | CASSSGTGGYGYTF | TGTGCCAGTTCGTCCGGGACAGGGGGTTATGGCTACACCTTC
TRBJ1-2 | TRBV6-4 | - | - | CASSASLPGREGYTF | TGTGCCAGCAGTGCGTCCCTCCCAGGGAGGGAAGGCTACACCTTC
TRBJ1-1 | TRBV4-2 | TRBD1 | - | CASSLRGQGRGTEAFF | TGTGCCAGCAGCCTCCGGGGACAGGGGAGAGGCACTGAAGCTTTCTTT
TRBJ2-7 | TRBV4-3 | - | - | CASSQDKQDEQYF | TGCGCCAGCAGCCAAGACAAACAGGACGAGCAGTACTTC
TRBJ2-7 | TRBV4-2 | TRBD2 | - | CASSRELAGGTSNSYEQYF | TGTGCCAGCAGCCGAGAGCTAGCGGGGGGGACCTCGAACTCCTACGAGCAGTACTTC
TRBJ2-1 | TRBV19 | - | - | CASHSGDTYNEQFF | TGTGCCAGCCACAGCGGGGACACGTACAATGAGCAGTTCTTC
TRBJ2-5 | TRBV10-3 | - | - | CAISNREETQYF | TGTGCCATCAGTAACAGGGAAGAGACCCAGTACTTC
TRBJ2-2 | TRBV30 | - | - | CACPMATGELFF | TGTGCCTGCCCCATGGCCACCGGGGAGCTGTTTTTT
TRBJ1-5 | TRBV28 | - | - | CASRDGINQPQHF | TGTGCCAGCAGGGACGGGATCAATCAGCCCCAGCATTTT
TRBJ2-3 | TRBV2 | TRBD2 | - | CASSELAGADTQYF | TGTGCCAGCAGTGAACTAGCGGGAGCCGATACGCAGTATTTT
TRBJ1-2 | TRBV6-1 | - | - | CASSGQINYGYTF | TGTGCCAGCAGTGGACAAATCAACTATGGCTACACCTTC
TRBJ2-1 | TRBV11-3 | TRBD2 | - | CASSLSASGAYNEQFF | TGTGCCAGCAGCTTATCAGCTAGCGGGGCCTACAATGAGCAGTTCTTC
TRBJ2-7 | TRBV9 | TRBD2 | - | CASSVHSGGTYEQYF | TGTGCCAGCAGCGTTCATAGCGGGGGGACCTACGAGCAGTACTTC
TRBJ2-2 | TRBV28 | - | - | CASSLSSNTGELFF | TGTGCCAGCAGTCTGAGCTCGAACACCGGGGAGCTGTTTTTT
TRBJ1-5 | TRBV28 | - | - | CATNIYSSGSNQPQHF | TGTGCCACCAACATTTATTCATCGGGTAGCAATCAGCCCCAGCATTTT
TRBJ2-7 | TRBV30 | - | - | CAWSLRLGGYEQYF | TGTGCCTGGAGTCTGCGGCTAGGAGGCTACGAGCAGTACTTC
TRBJ2-2 | TRBV7-2 | TRBD2 | - | CASSLAELAGDTGELFF | TGTGCCAGCAGCTTAGCGGAACTAGCGGGAGACACCGGGGAGCTGTTTTTT
TRBJ2-3 | TRBV9 | - | - | CASSVAGGVTDTQYF | TGTGCCAGCAGCGTAGCGGGGGGCGTAACAGATACGCAGTATTTT
TRBJ1-4 | TRBV7-8 | - | - | CASSLDRVRAKEDPKRQKLFF | TGTGCCAGCAGCTTAGACAGGGTTCGGGCAAAGGAGGACCCGAAGCGACAAAAACTGTTTTTT
TRBJ1-2 | TRBV28 | TRBD1 | once | CASSSQGARDGYTF | TGTGCCAGCAGTTCGCAGGGGGCGCGGGATGGCTACACCTTC
TRBJ1-2 | TRBV25-1 | - | once | CASRKDGANYGYTF | TGTGCCAGCAGGAAGGACGGGGCTAACTATGGCTACACCTTC
TRBJ2-3 | TRBV28 | TRBD2 | - | CASSLTNAGATDTQYF | TGTGCCAGCAGTTTAACTAACGCGGGAGCCACAGATACGCAGTATTTT
TRBJ2-5 | TRBV15 | - | - | CATSRGRLIAGETQYF | TGTGCCACCAGCAGAGGGAGGCTAATCGCGGGCGAGACCCAGTACTTC